This T cell receptor beta chain was profiled in a study of OX40 agonist ivuxolimab in advanced cancers. The germline CDR1 and CDR2 sequences are SGDLS and YYNGEE. CDR3 length: 14 amino acids. The V end was cut by 0 bases, the J end by 7 bases, with 14 bases between. Sequencing used immunoSEQ multiplex PCR; TCRdb keeps in-frame clones, though not all of them. The sample records about 40,000 clones, more than 75% being singletons. The TCR sequence derives from an adult with an advanced solid tumor such as melanoma, head and neck, liver or kidney cancer. Sequencing used CD4+ or CD8+ T cells sorted from blood, obtained in a trial of the OX40 agonist ivuxolimab. This chain uses TRBV9 with TRBJ2-7, with a weak D call TRBD1 (5 bases). The CDR3 here is CASSVVSQGGEQYF. DNA of the CDR3: TGTGCCAGCAGCGTAGTTAGCCAGGGCGGTGAGCAGTACTTC.